This paragraph reports one T cell receptor beta chain. Germline loops: CDR1 LGHNA, CDR2 YNFKEQ. V was clipped by 4 bases and J by 0 bases, with 13 bases between them. This CDR3 region has 16 residues. This record belongs to a study of control samples from healthy donors and cancer patients. Here immunoSEQ multiplex PCR was the method, and the copy in TCRdb shows in-frame clones only, minus some. The table has 100,000 or so clones, 83% seen once. This TCR came from a woman aged 50 to 65 in good health. The chain joins TRBV4-2 to TRBJ2-4, with unresolved D. The sequencing sample was made of blood. The CDR3 region has the DNA TGTGCCAGCAGCCCCCTTTCGGGCGGAGCCAAAAACATTCAGTACTTC. Its protein is CASSPLSGGAKNIQYF.